Listed below are T cell receptor beta chains from one sample, sequenced in a study of shared clonotypes between healthy human individuals. Sequenced by immunoSEQ multiplex PCR; TCRdb stores in-frame clones only, minus some. The data show 450,000 to 500,000 clones, 78% seen once. The material sequenced was PBMCs. The receptors shown here come from a middle-aged woman in good health. Some clones in this sample may be carry-over from other donors' samples. CDR3s include the opening cysteine and the closing phenylalanine or tryptophan. A D gene is named only where the DNA matches it firmly. The size field is filled for only some rows; it gives once, few, many or a size class.

>TRBV6-5|TRBJ1-1|TRBD1|.
TGTGCCAGCAGTTCCTCCGGACAGGGGTGGACTGAAGCTTTCTTT
CASSSSGQGWTEAFF
>TRBV5-4|TRBJ1-2|.|.
TGTGCCAGCAGCTTGGTAGGGGCTTCGGGCTATGGCTACACCTTC
CASSLVGASGYGYTF
>TRBV7-7|TRBJ2-1|.|once
TGTGCTAGCAGCTTAGCGATGGGGCTAGACAATGAGCAGTTCTTC
CASSLAMGLDNEQFF
>TRBV6-5|TRBJ1-3|.|.
TGTGCCAGCAGTGACAGATCAAGCGGAAACACCATATATTTT
CASSDRSSGNTIYF
>TRBV2|TRBJ1-5|.|medium-sized
TGTGCCAGCAGACGGGATAGCAATCAGCCCCAGCATTTT
CASRRDSNQPQHF
>TRBV9|TRBJ2-7|.|few
TGTGCCAGCAGCGTAGCCGGGTCCGGCGAGCAGTACTTC
CASSVAGSGEQYF
>TRBV23-1|TRBJ1-5|.|.
TGCGCCAGCAGCAGGGGAAATCAGCCCCAGCATTTT
CASSRGNQPQHF
>TRBV4-3|TRBJ2-1|TRBD1|.
TGCGCCAGCAGCCAAGTGACAGGGGATTCCTACAATGAGCAGTTCTTC
CASSQVTGDSYNEQFF
>TRBV28|TRBJ2-5|.|.
TGTGCCAGCAGTCCTCAGGGGACTATCCAAGAGACCCAGTACTTC
CASSPQGTIQETQYF
>TRBV7-9|TRBJ1-4|.|.
TGTGCCAGCAGCTCCTCCCTGGGCCGCGGGAATGAAAAACTGTTTTTT
CASSSSLGRGNEKLFF
>TRBV27|TRBJ2-2|.|.
TGTGCCAGCAGTCAGGGGAGGACCGGGGAGCTGTTTTTT
CASSQGRTGELFF
>TRBV7-8|TRBJ2-2|TRBD2|.
TGTGCCAGCAGCCCCCGGTCTAGCGGGAACACCGGGGAGCTGTTTTTT
CASSPRSSGNTGELFF
>TRBV2|TRBJ2-5|TRBD2|.
TGTGCCAGCAGTCCCCTCGTCGGCGGGAGTGGGGAGACCCAGTACTTC
CASSPLVGGSGETQYF
>TRBV20-1|TRBJ2-4|.|.
TGCAGTGCTACACACGGTGGCATTCAGTACTTC
CSATHGGIQYF
>TRBV27|TRBJ2-7|TRBD2|.
TGTGCCAGCAGTTTTCTCCCGGGACTAGCGGGCCAAACCCTCGAGCAGTACTTC
CASSFLPGLAGQTLEQYF
>TRBV2|TRBJ1-5|.|.
TGTGCCAGCAGCCCAGGGACGGAGACCCAGCATTTT
CASSPGTETQHF
>TRBV6-5|TRBJ2-6|.|.
TGTGCCAGCGCTTGGGCTGGGGCCAACGTCCTGACTTTC
CASAWAGANVLTF
>TRBV25-1|TRBJ1-5|TRBD1|few
TGTGCCAGCAGTGATTCCTACGCGACAGGGGGTTGTCAGCCCCAGCATTTT
CASSDSYATGGCQPQHF
>TRBV27|TRBJ2-2|TRBD2|.
TGTGCCAGCCGGGGACTAACGAACACCGGGGAGCTGTTTTTT
CASRGLTNTGELFF
>TRBV23-1|TRBJ2-7|TRBD2|.
TGCGCCAGCAGTCCAATGCCTAGCGGGAGGTACGAGCAGTACTTC
CASSPMPSGRYEQYF
>TRBV5-5|TRBJ2-1|TRBD1|.
TGTGCCAGCAGCGCTGGGACAGGGTTGTACAATGAGCAGTTCTTC
CASSAGTGLYNEQFF
>TRBV15|TRBJ2-7|TRBD2|.
TGTGCCACCCGGACTAGCGGCTCCTACGAGCAGTACTTC
CATRTSGSYEQYF
>TRBV18|TRBJ1-1|.|.
TGTGCCAGCTCACCCGGTCAAACTGAAGCTTTCTTT
CASSPGQTEAFF
>TRBV5-4|TRBJ2-6|.|many
TGTGCCAGCAGCATCCACAGCTCTGGGGCCAACGTCCTGACTTTC
CASSIHSSGANVLTF
>TRBV28|TRBJ1-4|.|.
TGTGCCAGCAGTTTCTCGCAGGGGCGTGAAAAACTGTTTTTT
CASSFSQGREKLFF
>TRBV28|TRBJ1-3|.|.
TGTGCCAGCAGTCTCGGCGGGCGCCCAAGAAACACCATATATTTT
CASSLGGRPRNTIYF
>TRBV5-6|TRBJ2-1|.|.
TGTGCCAGCAGCTTGAGGCGGAATCCCTACAATGAGCAGTTCTTC
CASSLRRNPYNEQFF
>TRBV6-1|TRBJ2-2|.|.
TGTGCCAGCAGTGCGTCAGGGAATCCCGGGGAGCTGTTTTTT
CASSASGNPGELFF
>TRBV19|TRBJ2-1|TRBD2|.
TGTGCCAGTAGTATTTTGGGCGGGAGCGGAGGCAATGAGCAGTTCTTC
CASSILGGSGGNEQFF
>TRBV7-3|TRBJ2-3|.|.
TGTGCCAGCAGCTTAACGGGCGAAAGGACAGATACGCAGTATTTT
CASSLTGERTDTQYF
>TRBV2|TRBJ2-5|TRBD2|.
TGTGCCAGCAGTGAGGGGACTAGCGGACAAGAGACCCAGTACTTC
CASSEGTSGQETQYF
>TRBV7-3|TRBJ2-6|TRBD1|.
TGTGCCAGCAGCTTAACGGGACAGCGCCACTCTGGGGCCAACGTCCTGACTTTC
CASSLTGQRHSGANVLTF
>TRBV5-4|TRBJ1-1|TRBD1|.
TGTGCCAGCAGCCCTTCGACAGGGGATTACACTGAAGCTTTCTTT
CASSPSTGDYTEAFF
>TRBV13|TRBJ1-2|.|.
TGTGCCAGCAGCTTAACAGGGAACTATGGCTACACCTTC
CASSLTGNYGYTF
>TRBV5-1|TRBJ2-5|.|.
TGCGCCAGCAGCTTGACAGGAGGAGAGCAGACCCAGTACTTC
CASSLTGGEQTQYF
>TRBV28|TRBJ2-7|TRBD2|.
TGTGCCAGCAGTTCCCCTAGCGGGGGAAACTACGAGCAGTACTTC
CASSSPSGGNYEQYF
>TRBV5-6|TRBJ2-7|TRBD2|.
TGTGCCAGCAGTGACGACTCCGGGAGGCGTTTCGAGCAGTACTTC
CASSDDSGRRFEQYF
>TRBV27|TRBJ1-6|TRBD1|once
TGTGCCAGCAGTCCATCCCCGACAGGGTATAATTCACCCCTCCACTTT
CASSPSPTGYNSPLHF
>TRBV5-1|TRBJ1-1|TRBD1|.
TGCGCCAGCAGCCGGGGACAGGGGCGTTCGGAAGCTTTCTTT
CASSRGQGRSEAFF
>TRBV19|TRBJ1-2|.|.
TGTGCCAGTAGTAGAGACGGTGATCGTGGCTACACCTTC
CASSRDGDRGYTF
>TRBV7-9|TRBJ2-7|.|.
TGTGCCAGCAGTGGACAGCCTCCCTACGAGCAGTACTTC
CASSGQPPYEQYF
>TRBV9|TRBJ2-1|.|.
TGTGCCAGCAGCGTAGCAGCAGACCCCGTACAAAATGAGCAGTTCTTC
CASSVAADPVQNEQFF
>TRBV28|TRBJ2-7|.|.
TGTGCCAGCAGTTTATTCAATGCCTACGAGCAGTACTTC
CASSLFNAYEQYF
>TRBV11-2|TRBJ1-2|.|.
TGTGCCAGCAGCTCCCCCTCCGGGGCGGGCTACACCTTC
CASSSPSGAGYTF
>TRBV19|TRBJ2-7|.|.
TGTGCCAGTAGGGCGAGGTCCCCCGACTACGAGCAGTACTTC
CASRARSPDYEQYF
>TRBV28|TRBJ1-5|TRBD1|.
TGTGCCAGCAGTTGGGGGGTTAAACAGGGGGCAAACGATCAGCCCCAGCATTTT
CASSWGVKQGANDQPQHF
>TRBV7-2|TRBJ2-4|.|.
TGTGCCAGCAGCTTAGCTAGCGGAGAAAACATTCAGTACTTC
CASSLASGENIQYF
>TRBV5-4|TRBJ1-3|TRBD1|.
TGTGCCAGCAGCTCGGGACAGGGTTGGGGCACCATATATTTT
CASSSGQGWGTIYF
>TRBV9|TRBJ2-1|.|.
TGTGCCAGCAGCCCACACCCGGAGAATGAGCAGTTCTTC
CASSPHPENEQFF
>TRBV19|TRBJ2-7|TRBD2|.
TGTGCCAGTAGTCCTGAGTGGGGGGGGATATACGAGCAGTACTTC
CASSPEWGGIYEQYF
>TRBV19|TRBJ1-5|TRBD1|.
TGTGCCAGTACCGAAGGGACAGGCTTCAATCAGCCCCAGCATTTT
CASTEGTGFNQPQHF
>TRBV5-6|TRBJ2-6|.|.
TGTGCCAGCAGCTTAAGGACGACAGTCCCAAACTCTGGGGCCAACGTCCTGACTTTC
CASSLRTTVPNSGANVLTF
>TRBV18|TRBJ2-5|.|many
TGTGCCAGCTCACCCGCAGGGGAGACCCAGTACTTC
CASSPAGETQYF